This TCR beta chain derives from a study of tumor-infiltrating lymphocytes in primary liver carcinoma. Study in general: Ranging in age from 30 to 69 years, the patients were men and women.

Study-level points and caveats: Merely about 8-24% of top clones occurred in all five tumor regions. Reduced overlap was seen in tumor-adjacent and tumor-blood pairs versus tumor region pairs.

In the case of this clonotype: Its antigen remains unknown. At one boundary the junction diverges from the germline segment, which might be a read error.

The CDR3 has 11 amino acids. The germline V gene has CDR1 LGHNT and CDR2 FRNRAP. TCR beta cDNA was made from 450 to 550 ng total RNA with a constant-region primer. ARM-PCR was slightly modified, and three nested multiplex PCR rounds with it gave rise to the TCR beta libraries. Primers for the first two PCR rounds were TRBV1-TRBV30 forward primers and a C-beta reverse primer (around 10 cycles per round). Via MiXCR, TCRdb re-called the multiplex PCR reads, giving one row per CDR3 protein. The repertoire holds 84,000 or so distinct CDR3 sequences, with 60% to 75% as singletons. DNA and RNA were both co-extracted from approximately 20-30 mg of bulk tissue that had not been sorted.

This chain connects TRBV12-5 to TRBJ2-3; D may match TRBD1 or TRBD2 (5 bases each). This TCR was sampled from a man aged 35 to 55 with primary liver carcinoma and hepatitis B virus infection. The sample comprised liver tumor tissue from sampling region 1. Subset specified: tumor region T1, superior pole. The CDR3 coding sequence is TGTGCTAGTGGTCGGGGCGATACGCAGTATTTC. Its protein is CASGRGDTQYF.